A selection of T cell receptor beta chains follows, all from one sample in a study of regulatory T cells in long-lasting Graves disease. TCRdb recomputed calls from the multiplex PCR reads with MiXCR, one row per CDR3 protein. The sample holds 500,000 to 800,000 distinct CDR3 sequences; around 30% are singletons and the top ten take roughly 46%. Sequencing used peripheral blood mononuclear cells (PBMCs), obtained when the disease was refractory, from a patient treated with antithyroid drugs. The receptors come from a female donor with Graves disease. Each CDR3 is given with its conserved first and last residue. Clone size is not always given. Where it is, it says once, few, many or a class for expanded clones.

j_gene	v_gene	abundance	CDR3aa
TRBJ1-2	TRBV29-1	NA	CSAKLQGGRGYTF
TRBJ1-1	TRBV28	many	CASSRPGRNTEAFF
TRBJ1-5	TRBV6-2/TRBV6-3	few	CASSSRTGLYQPQHF
TRBJ1-1	TRBV7-9	NA	CASSLAAGAGTEAFF
TRBJ1-4	TRBV7-9	NA	CASSLESPNHSGKGF
TRBJ1-1	TRBV24-1	NA	CATRSTGERTEAFF
TRBJ2-7	TRBV12-3/TRBV12-4	few	CASRRSGTSGRRYEQYF
TRBJ2-3	TRBV2	few	CASLSRAGTDTQYF
TRBJ1-1	TRBV7-9	many	CASSPQGGTEAFF
TRBJ1-1	TRBV7-2	few	CASSPLRGTEAFF
TRBJ2-7	TRBV6-1	NA	CASSEGRGFSEQYF
TRBJ2-7	TRBV19	few	CASSDGRIFDEQYF
TRBJ2-5	TRBV14	few	CASSPTPRWVTQYF
TRBJ1-2	TRBV6-2/TRBV6-3	many	CASTSRTGGAYYGYTF
TRBJ1-1	TRBV12-3/TRBV12-4	few	CASSPGTGTTEAFF